The TCR beta chain described here comes from a study of identical twins. The study's findings and limits: Out-of-frame alpha sequences that twins shared showed excess low generation probability. Carriage of fewer insertions was seen in abundant cord blood beta clonotypes, whereas memory repertoires showed none.

The V and J ends lost 0 bases and 0 bases, in that order; junction bases with no gene match: 4. CDR1 and CDR2 from the germline V gene are MNHEY and SVGAGI. This CDR3 is 17 amino acids long. This clonotype was recorded a few times. Its matching antigen is unknown. A template switching step contributed a universal primer site, while unique molecular identifiers were present in the cDNA. Using its own MiXCR run on the 5' RACE reads, TCRdb lists one record per CDR3 protein. This sample has hundreds of thousands of distinct CDR3 sequences; approximately 13% occur once, and the top ten carry around 1.6%. These data also formed part of another study, on yellow fever vaccine responses in identical twins.

The chain joins TRBV6-5 to TRBJ2-7; 11 positions match TRBD2. The sequenced sample was PBMCs. The TCR was taken from a woman aged 18-35 years in good health. CDR3 amino acids: CASSYSLAGGHSYEQYF. Here the CDR3 DNA reads TGTGCCAGCAGTTACTCCCTAGCGGGAGGACACTCCTACGAGCAGTACTTC.